This T cell receptor (beta chain) is drawn from a study of T cell repertoires in cytomegalovirus infection. TCRdb reprocessed the reads with MiXCR, giving one entry per CDR3 protein. The sample shows around 450,000 distinct CDR3 sequences, 10% to 12% of them seen only once. Per germline, CDR1 SGHDN and CDR2 FVKESK. The CDR3 sequence is 15 residues long. Trimming removed 3 bases from V and 6 bases from J; junction bases left unmatched: 5. Sequencing was carried out using PBMCs. The chain employs TRBV14 and TRBJ2-1, with 10 bases aligning to TRBD2. The TCR originated in a human donor in good health (CMV status not recorded). Some clones in this sample may be carry-over from other donors' samples. CDR3 amino acids: CASSHRAGGLNEQFF. The CDR3 DNA reads TGTGCCAGCAGCCACCGAGCGGGGGGGCTCAATGAGCAGTTCTTC.